One and the same sample provided the 19 T cell receptor beta chains below, sequenced in a study of identical twins. In TCRdb, the 5' RACE reads were re-called with MiXCR into one record per CDR3 protein. The sample has around 550,000 distinct CDR3 sequences, around 15% seen once; the top ten hold roughly 0.4%. These data were likewise used in another study, on yellow fever vaccine responses in identical twins.

The sequenced sample consisted of CD4+ T cells sorted from blood. The receptors originated from a woman under 30 in good health.

This clonotype was seen a handful of times. V and J are TRBV7-9 and TRBJ1-2, with TRBD1 matching over 12 bases. CDR3 size: 17 residues. After removal of 3 bases from V and 4 bases from J, the junction contained 9 bases not matched to a gene. CDR1 and CDR2 (germline): SEHNR, FQNEAQ (reference sequence). The CDR3 region has the DNA TGTGCCAGCAGCTTCCGGGACAGGGGGCAGGAAATCTATGGCTACACCTTC. Residues: CASSFRDRGQEIYGYTF.

The chain recombines TRBV6-5 with TRBJ1-5; TRBD1 is a possible D gene (6 bases). The V end was cut by 0 bases, the J end by 4 bases, with 10 bases between. Germline lookup yields CDR1 MNHEY and CDR2 SVGAGI. The CDR3 extends over 15 amino acids. The CDR3 DNA reads TGTGCCAGCAGTTACTCGGGGCAGGGGAATCAGCCCCAGCATTTT. Translated, it gives CASSYSGQGNQPQHF.

The V call is TRBV5-1, the J call TRBJ2-5; 7 bases map to TRBD2. Losses at the gene ends were 4 bases for V and 5 bases for J; bases not matched to a gene: 14. The CDR3 has 16 residues. In germline, CDR1 is SGHRS, CDR2 YFSETQ. For the CDR3, the DNA is TGCGCCAGCAGCCCTGGGTCTAGCGGAGTTGGGGAGACCCAGTACTTC. Translating gives CASSPGSSGVGETQYF.

This clonotype was counted between two and nine times. A read error may produce the germline difference seen at one junction end. This chain links TRBV20-1 with TRBJ1-4, with D possibly TRBD1 on 5 matching bases. The germline V gene encodes CDR1 DFQATT and CDR2 SNEGSKA (reference sequence). The CDR3 totals 16 residues. The CDR3 nucleotides are TGCAGTGCCGGAAAAAATGGGGGGATGGATAATGAAAAACTATTTTTT. Translation: CSAGKNGGMDNEKLFF.

The genes are TRBV20-1 and TRBJ1-1, with 7 bases aligning to TRBD1. J gave up 2 bases and V 1 base, and 1 base lay outside the gene matches. The CDR3 totals 13 residues. The germline gives CDR1 DFQATT, CDR2 SNEGSKA (reference sequence). CDR3 nucleotide sequence: TGCAGTGCTAGAGGGGACAGAAACACTGAAGCTTTCTTT. Its protein product is CSARGDRNTEAFF.

This clonotype was counted a single time. The CDR3 loop is CASSLRDYYEQYF. The CDR3 nucleotides read TGTGCCAGCAGCTTAAGGGACTATTACGAGCAGTACTTC. This chain connects TRBV13 to TRBJ2-7, with 7 bases lining up with TRBD2. Trimming cost V 2 bases and J 4 bases; bases outside gene matches: 2. The CDR3 sequence is 13 residues long. Germline CDR1 and CDR2: PRHDT and FYEKMQ (reference sequence).

The chain employs TRBV20-1 and TRBJ2-1; D possibly matches TRBD1 or TRBD2 (5 bases each). Trimming removed 1 base from V and 3 bases from J, with 7 bases in between. Germline V gene sequence: CDR1 DFQATT, CDR2 SNEGSKA (reference sequence). This CDR3 has 13 amino acids. The CDR3 here is CSARGGYYNEQFF. The CDR3 nucleotides are TGCAGTGCTAGAGGGGGGTACTACAATGAGCAGTTCTTC.

V is TRBV6-1 and J is TRBJ2-1, with D perhaps matching TRBD1 (5 bases). V was pared by 5 bases and J by 6 bases, with 20 bases between. CDR3 length: 16 amino acids. Germline-derived CDR1 and CDR2 are MNHNS and SASEGT. This chain's CDR3 is CASSPPGGYRGNEQFF. In DNA form, the CDR3 reads TGTGCCAGCAGTCCCCCCGGCGGCTATAGGGGCAATGAGCAGTTCTTC.

V usage is TRBV10-3 and J usage is TRBJ2-1; D might be TRBD2 (5 bases). The V gene's germline CDR1 is ENHRY and CDR2 SYGVKD. The CDR3 runs 15 residues. The V end was cut by 6 bases, the J end by 3 bases, with 15 bases between. CDR3 region: CAIRDESGNYNEQFF. CDR3 coding DNA: TGTGCCATCAGGGACGAAAGCGGAAACTACAATGAGCAGTTCTTC.

The CDR3 coding sequence is TGTGCCAGCATTAGTGCGGGAGAGTCCTACGAGCAGTACTTC. Translated: CASISAGESYEQYF. The V and J genes are TRBV28 and TRBJ2-7; 7 positions agree with TRBD2. Trimming removed 7 bases from V and 1 base from J; junction bases left unmatched: 7. This CDR3 spans 14 amino acids. In germline, CDR1 is MDHEN, CDR2 SYDVKM.

This clonotype was detected only a few times. The chain has TRBV3-1 and TRBJ1-2, with D possibly matching TRBD1 (5 bases). V gave up 0 bases and J gave up 0 bases, with 5 bases separating them. Germline CDR1 is LGHDT and CDR2 is YNNKEL (reference sequence). The CDR3 contains 14 residues. The DNA of the CDR3 is TGTGCCAGCAGCCAAGAACAGGCTAACTATGGCTACACCTTC. Translating it yields CASSQEQANYGYTF. Full variable domain (outside the CDR3, taken from reference TRBV3-1 and TRBJ1-2): DTAVSQTPKYLVTQMGNDKSIKCEQNLGHDTMYWYKQDSKKFLKIMFSYNNKELIINETVPNRFSPKSPDKAHLNLHINSLELGDSAVYFCASSQEQANYGYTFGSGTRLTVV.

This clonotype was seen repeatedly, ten times or more. This chain links TRBV25-1 with TRBJ2-7; D possibly corresponds to TRBD1 (6 bases). Germline V gene data show CDR1 as MGHDK and CDR2 as SYGVNS. Trimming left V 6 bases short and J 0 bases short, with 15 bases between. CDR3 length: 15 amino acids. The chain's CDR3 is CASSNWGTTSYEQYF. In nucleotides, the CDR3 is TGTGCCAGCAGCAATTGGGGGACAACCTCCTACGAGCAGTACTTC.

This clonotype was observed a handful of times. The chain recombines TRBV6-5 with TRBJ2-7; 8 nucleotides agree with TRBD2. Trimming took 4 bases from V and 7 from J; bases not matched to a gene: 12. This CDR3 is built from 15 residues. Germline V gives CDR1 MNHEY, CDR2 SVGAGI. CDR3 protein: CASSSTGGGLREQYV. DNA for the CDR3: TGTGCCAGCAGTTCGACCGGGGGGGGCTTGAGGGAGCAGTACGTC.

This clonotype was observed a handful of times. The rearrangement links TRBV24-1 to TRBJ1-5; D is undetermined. This CDR3 has 12 residues. Germline V gene data show CDR1 as KGHDR and CDR2 as SFDVKD. V was pared by 3 bases and J by 8 bases, with 7 bases between. Written as DNA, the CDR3 is TGTGCCACCAGTGATGCCGACAAGCCCCAGCATTTT. Its protein product is CATSDADKPQHF.

There are many counts of this clonotype. The gene calls are TRBV12-3 or TRBV12-4 and TRBJ2-7; D call uncertain. CDR3 length equals 13 residues. Trimming removed 0 bases at V and 4 bases at J, with 7 bases between. Here the CDR3 DNA reads TGTGCCAGCAGTTTAGCTCTAACTTACGAGCAGTACTTC. It codes for CASSLALTYEQYF.

The chain carries TRBV5-1 and TRBJ2-2; D gene ambiguous. CDR3 size: 14 residues. V gave up 5 bases and J gave up 5 bases, with 13 bases separating them. The V gene's germline CDR1 is SGHRS and CDR2 YFSETQ. This chain's CDR3 is CASRLAGATGELFF. In DNA, the CDR3 is TGCGCCAGCAGACTGGCAGGAGCGACCGGGGAGCTGTTTTTT.

V usage is TRBV20-1 and J usage is TRBJ2-1; D unresolved. The germline CDR1 and CDR2 sequences are DFQATT and SNEGSKA (reference sequence). V was trimmed by 3 bases and J by 0 bases, leaving 9 bases between them. The CDR3 has 14 residues. The DNA for the CDR3 is TGCAGTGCTAGTAAGGAAAGCTCCTACAATGAGCAGTTCTTC. This codes for CSASKESSYNEQFF.

The chain carries TRBV7-3 and TRBJ2-4, with TRBD2 identical over 7 bases. CDR1 and CDR2 (germline): SGHTA, FQGTGA. V lost 0 bases, J lost 0 bases, and 8 bases stayed unmatched. The CDR3 is made up of 18 amino acids. In DNA form, the CDR3 reads TGTGCCAGCAGCTTAACGCCAGGACTAGTCGGAGCCAAAAACATTCAGTACTTC. Its protein product is CASSLTPGLVGAKNIQYF.

In nucleotides, the CDR3 is TGTGCCAGCAGCCTCACCAGGAAAACCCTCCACTTT. Residues: CASSLTRKTLHF. This chain uses TRBV6-5 with TRBJ1-6; unclear D gene. Per germline, CDR1 MNHEY and CDR2 SVGAGI. The CDR3 has 12 residues. V was clipped by 6 bases and J by 14 bases, with 14 bases between them.